This is a list of T cell receptor beta chains from one sample in a study of blood T cell repertoires in COVID-19. Sequenced by immunoSEQ multiplex PCR; TCRdb stores in-frame clones only, minus some. The data show approximately 94,000 clones, 90% to 95% seen once. The sequenced material came from peripheral blood. Every receptor here comes from a man aged 45-60 years with active COVID-19. Each CDR3 is given without its conserved first and last residue. The D gene is left open where the match is weak.

d_call j_call v_call cdr3_aa
TRBD1 TRBJ1-1 TRBV4-1 ASSLDRVNTEAF
TRBD2 TRBJ2-1 TRBV9 ASSVGPSGRARNEQF
TRBD2 TRBJ2-5 TRBV25-1 ASSGQLAGGEETQY
TRBD1 TRBJ1-4 TRBV28 ASRQTGAGEKLF
- TRBJ2-5 TRBV6-1 ASSEQGSGQETQY
- TRBJ2-1 TRBV7-2 ASSSDRNEQF
- TRBJ2-1 TRBV11-2 ASSLEGSSYNEQF
TRBD2 TRBJ2-3 TRBV11-3 ASSNSRGGTDTQY
- TRBJ1-3 TRBV20-1 SASDTGSYSGNTIY
TRBD1 TRBJ1-2 TRBV4-2 ASSQVGTGFRWDYGYT
TRBD2 TRBJ2-1 TRBV3-1/TRBV3-2 ASSQGTSSYNEQF
- TRBJ2-4 TRBV7-9 ASSLARGLAKNIQY